The present T cell receptor (beta chain) was sequenced within a study of T cell changes during pregnancy in multiple sclerosis. This CDR3 comprises 17 residues. CDR1 WNHNN and CDR2 SYGVQD come from the germline V gene (reference sequence). With 4 bases removed from V and 6 bases from J, the gap between germline ends came to 25 bases. Clones were sequenced by immunoSEQ multiplex PCR, and TCRdb holds only the in-frame ones, with some missing. The sample consists of more than 65,000 clones, roughly 90% of them appearing once. The chain has TRBV10-1 and TRBJ2-7, with D tentatively TRBD2 (5 bases). This clonotype originated in a female donor in good health, enrolled as a control in a pregnancy study. Sequenced material: peripheral blood, taken after pregnancy. In DNA form, the CDR3 reads TGCGCCAGCAGTGTAGGGAATGTAGGTCCCGAGGGCCTCGAGCAGTACTTC. It is translated as CASSVGNVGPEGLEQYF.